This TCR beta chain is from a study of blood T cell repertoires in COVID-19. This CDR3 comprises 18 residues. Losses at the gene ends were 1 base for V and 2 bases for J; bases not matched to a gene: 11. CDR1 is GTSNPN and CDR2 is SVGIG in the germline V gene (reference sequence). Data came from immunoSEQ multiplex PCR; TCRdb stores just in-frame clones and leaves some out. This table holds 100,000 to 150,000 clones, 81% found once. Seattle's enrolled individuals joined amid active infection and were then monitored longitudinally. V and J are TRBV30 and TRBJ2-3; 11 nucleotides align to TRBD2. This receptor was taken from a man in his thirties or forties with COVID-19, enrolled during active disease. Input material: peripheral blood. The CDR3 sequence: CAWSDMDRLAGITDTQYF. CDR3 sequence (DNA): TGTGCCTGGAGTGACATGGACAGACTAGCGGGGATCACAGATACGCAGTATTTT.